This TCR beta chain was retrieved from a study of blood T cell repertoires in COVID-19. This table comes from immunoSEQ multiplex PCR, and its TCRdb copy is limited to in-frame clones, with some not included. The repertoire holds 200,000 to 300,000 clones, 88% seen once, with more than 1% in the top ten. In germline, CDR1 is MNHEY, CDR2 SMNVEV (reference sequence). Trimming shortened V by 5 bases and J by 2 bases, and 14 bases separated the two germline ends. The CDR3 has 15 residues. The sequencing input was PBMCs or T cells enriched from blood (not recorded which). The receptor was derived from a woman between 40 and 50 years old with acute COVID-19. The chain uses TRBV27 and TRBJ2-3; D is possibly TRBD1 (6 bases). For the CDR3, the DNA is TGTGCCAGCAGTCAACAGGGACCCCCCACAGATACGCAGTATTTT. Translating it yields CASSQQGPPTDTQYF.